Reported below is one T cell receptor beta chain. The data were obtained in a study of blood T cell repertoires in COVID-19. Study overall: Sites across the United States, Italy and Spain contributed samples from acute and convalescent COVID-19.

The V gene end was trimmed by 6 bases and the J gene end by 7 bases; junction bases not matched to a gene: 2. Germline-derived CDR1 and CDR2 are ENHRY and SYGVKD. The CDR3 runs 12 residues. Per the original data handling: Reference gene primers were amplified, and this amplification served to estimate nucleated cell counts. Clones were read by immunoSEQ multiplex PCR, and TCRdb kept only the in-frame ones, dropping some. V, J and clone size are taken as reported in that table, and D and trimming were inferred from the DNA itself. Of more than 75,000 clones listed, about 90% are singletons. Seattle patients were enrolled during active infection and followed longitudinally.

Sequenced: peripheral blood. The origin of this receptor is a man aged 45 to 65 with COVID-19, enrolled during active disease. V and J are TRBV10-3 and TRBJ2-4; 8 positions match TRBD1. The DNA of the CDR3 is TGTGCCATCAGGGGACAGGAGAACATTCAGTACTTC. It encodes CAIRGQENIQYF.